The sample holds many counts of the clone carrying this T cell receptor beta chain. TCRdb independently ran MiXCR on the RT-PCR reads; one entry per CDR3 protein. This table holds 550,000 to 750,000 distinct CDR3 sequences, over 12% found once. Losses at the gene ends were 6 bases for V and 5 bases for J; bases not matched to a gene: 9. In germline, CDR1 is DFQATT, CDR2 SNEGSKA (reference sequence). The CDR3 length is 15 residues. Sequenced input: memory CD4+ T cells from blood. This clonotype was obtained from a female donor in good health, serving as a healthy control. The chain employs TRBV20-1 and TRBJ2-3, with TRBD1 identical over 12 bases. The chain's CDR3 is CSATGTGGRVDTQYF. For the CDR3, the DNA is TGCAGTGCGACCGGGACAGGGGGCCGGGTAGATACGCAGTATTTT.